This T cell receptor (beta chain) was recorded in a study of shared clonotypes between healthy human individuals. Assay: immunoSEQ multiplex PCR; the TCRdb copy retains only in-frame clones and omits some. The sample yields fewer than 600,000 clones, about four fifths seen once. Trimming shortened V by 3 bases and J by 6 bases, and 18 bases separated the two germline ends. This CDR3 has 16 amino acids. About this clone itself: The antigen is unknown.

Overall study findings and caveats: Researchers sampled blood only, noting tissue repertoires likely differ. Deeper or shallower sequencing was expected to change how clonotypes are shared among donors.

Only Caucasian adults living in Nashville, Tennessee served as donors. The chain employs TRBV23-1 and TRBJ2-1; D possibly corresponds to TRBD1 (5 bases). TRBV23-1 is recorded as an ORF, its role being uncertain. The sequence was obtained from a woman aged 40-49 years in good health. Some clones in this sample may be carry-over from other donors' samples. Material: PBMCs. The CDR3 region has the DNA TGCGCCAGCAGTCACGAACGGCAGGGTAATTCCAATGAGCAGTTCTTC. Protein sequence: CASSHERQGNSNEQFF.